The present T cell receptor beta chain was sequenced within a study of response to subunit inactivated influenza vaccine. Regarding the study as a whole: The authors put forward the suggestion that each seasonal influenza vaccination may bring in only a limited number of new T cells.

Germline-derived CDR1 and CDR2 are SGHTA and FQGTGA. Trimming cost V 5 bases and J 4 bases, with 13 bases left between them. The CDR3 consists of 14 residues. TCRdb recomputed calls from the RT-PCR reads with MiXCR, one row per CDR3 protein. The sample lists around 850,000 distinct CDR3 sequences, less than 20% seen once, with about a tenth in the top ten. This clonotype was seen only a few times. Its antigen is unidentified. The TCR sequence derives from a man in his fifties who received an inactivated influenza vaccine. Sequenced here: PBMCs from blood, sampled around 5 days after vaccination. The chain combines TRBV7-3 with TRBJ2-3, with D unresolved. CDR3 in DNA: TGTGCCAGCAGCAGGCTGGGGTCCGCAGATACGCAGTATTTT. It yields the protein CASSRLGSADTQYF.